The clone carrying this TCR beta chain was seen at least ten times. This sample stems from a study of T cells in Graves' hyperthyroidism and ophthalmopathy. Authors of the study amplified TCR beta CDR3 regions from RNA transcripts. Carried out on the TCR CDR3, a first-round RT-PCR used the HTBI primer set. TCRdb re-called the multiplex PCR reads with MiXCR, one entry per CDR3 protein. Of about 840,000 distinct CDR3 sequences listed, 38% are singletons. Germline V lookup: CDR1 WSHSY, CDR2 SAAADI. Between the trimmed V and J ends, which lost 9 bases and 7 bases, there was a span of 13 bases. The CDR3 loop spans 11 amino acids.

The chain recombines TRBV10-2 with TRBJ2-7, with D tentatively TRBD2 (6 bases). The sequencing input was blood. This receptor was taken from a man in his late teens or twenties with Graves' hyperthyroidism. CDR3 loop: CASEEGREQYF. CDR3 coding DNA: TGCGCCAGTGAGGAGGGAAGGGAGCAGTACTTC.